The next 17 T cell receptor beta chains were all read from a single sample in a study of vaccination and CD4 T cells after COVID-19. These TCRs' antigens remain unknown. Sequenced with the Oncomine TCR Beta short-read assay was DNA taken from cultured CD4+ T cells. TCRdb re-called the PCR reads with MiXCR, one entry per CDR3 protein. The data contain about 18,000 distinct CDR3 sequences, 40% to 55% of them singletons. Treatment defined: roughly ten-day PBMC culture with coronavirus spike peptide pools or control peptides (ViraFEST assay). The material sequenced was CD4+ T cells from blood, cultured in vitro, taken before SARS-CoV-2 vaccination. The receptors here all came from a human donor who received a COVID-19 vaccine.

The chain has TRBV20-1 and TRBJ1-1; D is unresolved. Germline V gene sequence: CDR1 DFQATT, CDR2 SNEGSKA (reference sequence). This CDR3 has 14 residues. V dropped 0 bases and J dropped 7 bases, with 15 bases sitting between them. The CDR3 sequence is CSARELFKIGEAFF. CDR3 coding DNA: TGCAGTGCTAGAGAACTCTTCAAGATTGGTGAAGCTTTCTTT.

The rearrangement links TRBV2 to TRBJ2-7; TRBD1 aligns across 8 bases. This CDR3 comprises 15 residues. The junction had 18 bases not matched to a gene; V was cut back by 6 bases and J by 11 bases. From germline, CDR1 is SNHLY and CDR2 FYNNEI. The CDR3 protein is CASRIQGTGGMGEYF. CDR3 nucleotides: TGTGCCAGCAGAATCCAAGGGACAGGCGGAATGGGGGAGTACTTC.

The chain joins TRBV24-1 to TRBJ1-3; no reliable D call. CDR3 length: 13 residues. Trimming left V 9 bases short and J 1 base short, with 9 bases between. Per the germline V gene, CDR1 is KGHDR and CDR2 is SFDVKD. The CDR3 region is CATWVSSGNTIYF. In DNA form, the CDR3 reads TGTGCCACCTGGGTAAGTTCTGGAAACACCATATATTTT.

This clonotype was seen only a few times. This chain links TRBV6-1 with TRBJ1-2; D remains unclear. Germline assignment: CDR1 MNHNS and CDR2 SASEGT. V lost 6 bases, J lost 7 bases, and 15 bases lay in between. The CDR3 is made up of 13 amino acids. CDR3 amino acids: CASSERSRGGYTF. In DNA, the CDR3 is TGTGCCAGCAGCGAACGCTCGCGGGGTGGCTACACCTTC.

This clonotype appeared a few times. V usage is TRBV10-3 and J usage is TRBJ1-3; D not resolved. This CDR3 has 16 residues. The germline V and J ends were trimmed by 3 bases and 0 bases, with 12 bases remaining between them. Germline CDR1 reads ENHRY; CDR2 reads SYGVKD. The CDR3 here is CAISDLGRPSGNTIYF. CDR3 nucleotide sequence: TGTGCCATCAGTGACCTCGGACGGCCCTCTGGAAACACCATATATTTT.

This chain links TRBV6-5 with TRBJ1-2, with 8 bases fitting TRBD1. CDR1 MNHEY and CDR2 SVGAGI come from the germline V gene. This CDR3 is 15 amino acids long. V was pared by 2 bases and J by 3 bases, with 5 bases of the junction left unmatched. DNA of the CDR3: TGTGCCAGCAGTTACGGCAGGGGGCGAGACTATGGCTACACCTTC. Protein sequence: CASSYGRGRDYGYTF.

The rearrangement uses TRBV28 and TRBJ1-1; tentatively, D is TRBD1 (6 bases). This CDR3 has 16 residues. Germline-derived CDR1 and CDR2 are MDHEN and SYDVKM. Trimming removed 3 bases from V and 6 bases from J, with 20 bases in between. The chain's CDR3 is CASSFRQVKAGAEAFF. In DNA form, the CDR3 reads TGTGCCAGCAGTTTTCGTCAGGTAAAGGCAGGGGCTGAAGCTTTCTTT.

The V call is TRBV9, the J call TRBJ1-2; D uncertain. Germline V CDR1 and CDR2: SGDLS, YYNGEE. Trimming left V 0 bases short and J 2 bases short, with 11 bases between. This CDR3 spans 15 amino acids. In DNA form, the CDR3 reads TGTGCCAGCAGCGTAGGGCCCCGGGAAAACTATGGCTACACCTTC. It codes for CASSVGPRENYGYTF.

The chain carries TRBV6-4 and TRBJ1-4; perhaps TRBD1 as D (6 bases). V was trimmed by 2 bases and J by 4 bases, leaving 11 bases between them. This CDR3 region has 15 residues. Germline V gene sequence: CDR1 MRHNA, CDR2 SNTAGT. The CDR3 here is CASSDPGGYNEKLFF. The CDR3 DNA reads TGTGCCAGCAGTGACCCGGGGGGCTATAATGAAAAACTGTTTTTT.

V gene TRBV20-1 combines with J gene TRBJ2-7, with D possibly matching TRBD2 (5 bases). V shed 3 bases and J shed 0 bases, with 12 bases lying between them. The CDR3 runs to 14 residues. Looked up from germline, CDR1 is DFQATT and CDR2 is SNEGSKA (reference sequence). The CDR3 spells CSARRAVSSYEQYF. As DNA, the CDR3 is TGCAGTGCTAGGAGGGCAGTGAGCTCCTACGAGCAGTACTTC.

The CDR3 DNA follows: TGTGCCAGCAGTTTGATAGGGGATCAGCCCCAGCATTTT. This translates into CASSLIGDQPQHF. The chain has TRBV27 and TRBJ1-5; tentative D call: TRBD1 (5 bases). In germline, CDR1 is MNHEY, CDR2 SMNVEV (reference sequence). CDR3 length: 13 amino acids. Deletions cut 3 bases from V and 5 bases from J, with 8 bases between.

In this sample, this clonotype turned up a few times. This chain joins TRBV6-5 and TRBJ2-1; D perhaps matches TRBD2 (6 bases). Germline CDR1 reads MNHEY; CDR2 reads SVGAGI. Trimming stripped 2 bases from V and 4 bases from J, with 9 bases between. The CDR3 is made up of 14 amino acids. The CDR3 bases are TGTGCCAGCAGTTACCCAGGAGGGTACAATGAGCAGTTCTTC. Translating gives CASSYPGGYNEQFF.

This rearrangement joins TRBV20-1 to TRBJ2-7; D unclear. Germline CDR1 is DFQATT and CDR2 is SNEGSKA (reference sequence). The CDR3 extends over 13 amino acids. The CDR3 here is CSVGQSGSYEQYF. As DNA, the CDR3 is TGCAGCGTCGGCCAGTCTGGATCCTACGAGCAGTACTTC.

This rearrangement joins TRBV29-1 to TRBJ1-1; D may be TRBD1 (5 bases). Trimming stripped 3 bases from V and 4 bases from J, with 6 bases between. This CDR3 contains 11 residues. Germline V lookup: CDR1 SQVTM, CDR2 ANQGSEA. The CDR3 DNA reads TGCAGCGTTGATGGGACCACTGAAGCTTTCTTT. Translating it yields CSVDGTTEAFF.

This clonotype was seen a handful of times. The V call is TRBV6-1, the J call TRBJ1-2, with 8 bases fitting TRBD1. The CDR3 spans 15 residues. Germline V gene lookup returns CDR1 MNHNS and CDR2 SASEGT. V shed 2 bases, J shed 7 bases, and the junction held 9 bases outside the gene matches. CDR3 bases: TGTGCCAGCAGTGAATATGGCCAGGGGGCCGCTGGCTACACCTTC. Its translation: CASSEYGQGAAGYTF.

This chain joins TRBV3-1 and TRBJ2-1; no firm D call. V gave up 5 bases and J gave up 5 bases, with 10 bases separating them. There are 13 residues in the CDR3. Germline CDR1 reads LGHDT; CDR2 reads YNNKEL (reference sequence). The DNA for the CDR3 is TGTGCCAGCAGCAGGGCGTTTAACAATGAGCAGTTCTTC. Protein product: CASSRAFNNEQFF.

The CDR3 loop is CASSLQGRYTEAFF. As DNA, the CDR3 is TGTGCCAGCAGTCTACAGGGTCGTTACACTGAAGCTTTCTTT. The rearrangement joins TRBV12-3 or TRBV12-4 to TRBJ1-1, with D possibly being TRBD1 (6 bases). The V end lost 5 bases, the J end lost 3 bases, and 13 bases lay between the germline ends. This CDR3 is 14 amino acids long.